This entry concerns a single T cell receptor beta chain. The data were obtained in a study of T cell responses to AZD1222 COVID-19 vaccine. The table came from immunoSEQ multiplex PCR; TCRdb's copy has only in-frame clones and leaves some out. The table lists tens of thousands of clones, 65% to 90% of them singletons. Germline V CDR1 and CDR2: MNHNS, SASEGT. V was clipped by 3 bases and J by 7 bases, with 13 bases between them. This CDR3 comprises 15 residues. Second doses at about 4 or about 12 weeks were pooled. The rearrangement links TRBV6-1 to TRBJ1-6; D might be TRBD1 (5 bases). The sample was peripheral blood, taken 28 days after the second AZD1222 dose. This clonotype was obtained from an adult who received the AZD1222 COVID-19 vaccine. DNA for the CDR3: TGTGCCAGCAGTGAGGCCCCAGGGAGAAATTCACCCCTCCACTTT. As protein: CASSEAPGRNSPLHF.